Following are 24 T cell receptor beta chains from one sample sequenced in a study of T cells in Graves' hyperthyroidism and ophthalmopathy (dated by TCRdb to between 2018 and 2021). To prepare the library, multiplex PCR was applied. For sequencing, an Illumina HiSeq 2000 was employed. The TCR beta CDR3 regions were amplified from the RNA transcripts. The first round of RT-PCR for the TCR CDR3 was performed with the HTBI primer set and the Qiagen OneStep RT-PCR kit. TCRdb trimmed the raw reads at Q25, called clones with MiXCR and kept productive beta chains. Rows are unified per CDR3 protein, each entry keeping the most common DNA and genes. For this sample there are hundreds of thousands of distinct CDR3 sequences; roughly 40% appear just once. 7% to 10% of the sample goes to the ten largest clones. Material for sequencing was blood. These receptors were taken from a young man with Graves' hyperthyroidism.

Ten or more counts support this clonotype. This rearrangement joins TRBV10-3 to TRBJ2-7; D might be TRBD2 (6 bases). CDR1 is ENHRY and CDR2 is SYGVKD in the germline V gene. With 7 bases removed from V and 2 bases from J, the gap between germline ends came to 21 bases. This CDR3 is 16 amino acids long. The CDR3 sequence is CAITKARDFGPYEQYF. In DNA, the CDR3 is TGTGCCATCACCAAAGCGCGGGACTTTGGACCCTACGAGCAGTACTTC.

V usage is TRBV19 and J usage is TRBJ1-1; possibly TRBD1 for D (6 bases). The V gene's germline CDR1 is LNHDA and CDR2 SQIVND (reference sequence). This CDR3 region has 15 residues. V was shortened by 4 bases and J by 0 bases, with 12 bases between the two germline ends. The CDR3 protein is CASSRGAGMNTEAFF. In DNA, the CDR3 is TGTGCCAGTAGTAGGGGGGCGGGGATGAACACTGAAGCTTTCTTT.

This clonotype was counted ten times or more. The chain couples TRBV7-6 to TRBJ2-2, with D unresolved. V lost 0 bases, J lost 6 bases, and 11 bases lay in between. CDR1 and CDR2 from the germline V gene are SGHVS and FNYEAQ. CDR3 length: 15 amino acids. CDR3 residues: CASSLAAVSPGELFF. The CDR3 region has the DNA TGTGCCAGCAGCTTAGCGGCGGTCTCCCCCGGGGAGCTGTTTTTT.

This clonotype was picked up many times. The rearrangement links TRBV20-1 to TRBJ1-5; no clear D. In germline, CDR1 is DFQATT, CDR2 SNEGSKA (reference sequence). V was pared by 2 bases and J by 5 bases, with 7 bases between. CDR3 length: 12 amino acids. The CDR3 nucleotides are TGCAGTGCTAGACGCCCAGATCAGCCCCAGCATTTT. This sequence encodes CSARRPDQPQHF.

The chain employs TRBV7-2 and TRBJ2-7; possible D gene TRBD2, 6 bases. The CDR3 is made up of 13 amino acids. Germline CDR1 SGHTA, CDR2 FQGNSA. The V gene lost 3 bases and the J gene lost 7 bases, with 13 bases spanning the gap. The chain's CDR3 is CASSFGPGTEQYF. The CDR3, as DNA: TGTGCCAGCAGCTTTGGACCAGGGACTGAGCAGTACTTC.

This clonotype was seen at least ten times. The CDR3 region has the DNA TGTGCCAGCAGCCCTCGGAGACTGGAGACCCAGTACTTC. It specifies CASSPRRLETQYF. The rearrangement joins TRBV7-2 to TRBJ2-5, with unresolved D. The V end lost 5 bases, the J end lost 5 bases, and 12 bases lay between the germline ends. This CDR3 has 13 amino acids. Germline CDR1 SGHTA, CDR2 FQGNSA.

The gene calls are TRBV25-1 and TRBJ1-3; D call uncertain. Germline-derived CDR1 and CDR2 are MGHDK and SYGVNS. Trimming pared 8 bases from V and 3 bases from J, leaving 11 bases between. The CDR3 runs 13 residues. CDR3 sequence: CASHEGLGNTIYF. Written as DNA, the CDR3 is TGTGCCAGCCATGAGGGCCTTGGAAACACCATATATTTT.

This clonotype has just a few counts. V usage is TRBV20-1 and J usage is TRBJ2-5; D unresolved. Per the germline V gene, CDR1 is DFQATT and CDR2 is SNEGSKA (reference sequence). V lost 8 bases and J lost 2, with 9 bases in between. CDR3 length: 11 residues. As DNA, the CDR3 is TGCAGTAAAGGGTTGCAAGAGACCCAGTACTTC. Encoded protein: CSKGLQETQYF.

This clonotype was recorded a few times. V gene TRBV20-1 combines with J gene TRBJ2-7; no firm D call. V was shortened by 1 base and J by 3 bases, with 13 bases between the two germline ends. The CDR3 spans 14 residues. Germline V lookup: CDR1 DFQATT, CDR2 SNEGSKA (reference sequence). Here the CDR3 DNA reads TGCAGTGCTAGAGGTAGGGTCCTCCTCTACGAGCAGTACTTC. As protein: CSARGRVLLYEQYF.

Points on this clonotype: At one boundary the junction diverges from the germline segment, which might be a read error. This chain uses TRBV7-3 with TRBJ2-2, with 9 bases matching TRBD2. Germline V gene data show CDR1 as SGHTA and CDR2 as FQGTGA. The CDR3 runs to 19 residues. In nucleotides, the CDR3 is TGCGCCAGCAGTCAAGAAGTAGCGGGGGCTTTCGCAAACACCGGGGAGCTGTTTTTT. It codes for CASSQEVAGAFANTGELFF.

The J gene is TRBJ1-2, the V gene TRBV2; no clear D gene. Germline V gives CDR1 SNHLY, CDR2 FYNNEI. The V end lost 10 bases, the J end lost 4 bases, and 16 bases lay between the germline ends. The CDR3 sequence is 13 residues long. DNA for the CDR3: TGTGCCACCCGCAGTGAGTCGCTCTATGGCTACACCTTC. Amino acid sequence: CATRSESLYGYTF.

The V gene is TRBV19, the J gene TRBJ2-2; D is unresolved. The CDR3 is 11 amino acids. V was pared by 1 base and J by 9 bases, with 3 bases between. From germline, CDR1 is LNHDA and CDR2 SQIVND (reference sequence). As DNA, the CDR3 is TGTGCCAGTAGTATAGCCAGGGAGCTGTTTTTT. Amino acid sequence: CASSIARELFF.

The table lists this clonotype with many counts. The chain carries TRBV7-2 and TRBJ1-5, with a tentative D call TRBD1 (5 bases). This CDR3 spans 15 amino acids. The V end was cut by 4 bases, the J end by 3 bases, with 13 bases between. Germline V gene sequence: CDR1 SGHTA, CDR2 FQGNSA. CDR3 sequence reads: CASSYGGATNQPQHF. The CDR3 bases are TGTGCCAGCAGCTACGGAGGGGCGACCAATCAGCCCCAGCATTTT.

The table lists this clonotype with many counts. The chain couples TRBV7-2 to TRBJ2-5, with 9 bases aligning to TRBD2. This CDR3 region has 15 residues. V gave up 10 bases and J gave up 1 base; unmatched junction bases: 10. Germline V gene data show CDR1 as SGHTA and CDR2 as FQGNSA. The chain's CDR3 is CATTGWREGQETQYF. Here the CDR3 DNA reads TGTGCCACCACGGGATGGCGGGAGGGCCAAGAGACCCAGTACTTC.

This chain connects TRBV20-1 to TRBJ1-6; D perhaps matches TRBD1 (6 bases). CDR1 and CDR2 from the germline V gene are DFQATT and SNEGSKA (reference sequence). The CDR3 covers 16 residues. V lost 0 bases and J lost 9, with 18 bases in between. The chain's CDR3 is CSARDSRGPGGSPLHF. The CDR3 DNA is TGCAGTGCTAGAGACTCGCGGGGGCCGGGAGGTTCACCCCTCCACTTT.

The J gene is TRBJ1-1, the V gene TRBV10-3; D gene ambiguous. The V gene lost 3 bases and the J gene lost 1 base, with 15 bases spanning the gap. The V gene's germline CDR1 is ENHRY and CDR2 SYGVKD. This CDR3 has 16 amino acids. CDR3 sequence reads: CAISELHEGTNTEAFF. CDR3 DNA sequence: TGTGCCATCAGTGAACTGCACGAGGGCACGAACACTGAAGCTTTCTTT.

This clonotype appeared a single time. The chain combines TRBV15 with TRBJ2-7, with 9 nucleotides matching TRBD2. The CDR3 runs to 14 residues. Germline CDR1 is LNHNV and CDR2 is YYDKDF (reference sequence). V shed 4 bases and J 2 bases; nucleotides not matched to a gene: 3. CDR3: CATSTSGEPYEQYF. CDR3 DNA sequence: TGTGCCACCAGCACTAGCGGGGAGCCCTACGAGCAGTACTTC.

This clonotype was recorded many times. The chain employs TRBV7-6 and TRBJ1-5; unclear D gene. Between the trimmed V and J ends, which lost 1 base and 4 bases, there was a span of 11 bases. This CDR3 contains 15 residues. CDR1 is SGHVS and CDR2 is FNYEAQ in the germline V gene. The CDR3 here is CASSLGPGSNQPQHF. Written as DNA, the CDR3 is TGTGCCAGCAGCTTAGGGCCGGGATCTAATCAGCCCCAGCATTTT.

The CDR3 is CASSYSGQTYSGANVLTF. For the CDR3, the DNA is TGTGCCAGCAGTTACTCGGGACAGACCTACTCTGGGGCCAACGTCCTGACTTTC. V gene TRBV12-3 or TRBV12-4 combines with J gene TRBJ2-6; 7 bases align to TRBD1. The CDR3 is 18 residues long. With 4 bases clipped from V and 0 bases from J, the junction kept 9 bases outside the gene matches.

In its sample, this clonotype was seen many times. The chain has TRBV14 and TRBJ1-6, with D unclear. This CDR3 has 14 residues. V lost 1 base, J lost 8 bases, and 9 bases lay in between. Germline assignment: CDR1 SGHDN and CDR2 FVKESK. Here the CDR3 DNA reads TGTGCCAGCAGCCAAGGTGGGATGGATTCACCCCTCCACTTT. It is translated as CASSQGGMDSPLHF.

This clonotype has ten or more counts. The gene calls are TRBV20-1 and TRBJ1-4; D ambiguous. Germline CDR1 reads DFQATT; CDR2 reads SNEGSKA (reference sequence). The CDR3 totals 15 residues. V was cut by 3 bases and J by 0 bases, with 11 bases left in between. Here the CDR3 reads CSASPPTTTNEKLFF. The CDR3, as DNA: TGCAGTGCTAGCCCCCCAACGACAACTAATGAAAAACTGTTTTTT.

This clonotype showed up many times. The V call is TRBV14, the J call TRBJ1-1; 8 bases fit TRBD1. Germline V gives CDR1 SGHDN, CDR2 FVKESK. The J segment lost 11 bases and the V segment lost 5 bases, leaving 13 bases of the junction unmatched. The length of the CDR3 is 14 residues. DNA of the CDR3: TGTGCCAGCAGCGGAACAGGGGGACCTCTAAGGGCTTTCTTT. Amino acids: CASSGTGGPLRAFF. The full variable domain, completed using reference TRBV14 and TRBJ1-1, is EAGVTQFPSHSVIEKGQTVTLRCDPISGHDNLYWYRRVMGKEIKFLLHFVKESKQDESGMPNNRFLAERTGGTYSTLKVQPAELEDSGVYFCASSGTGGPLRAFFGQGTRLTVV.

The chain couples TRBV20-1 to TRBJ2-7; TRBD2 aligns across 8 bases. V was pared by 0 bases and J by 6 bases, with 10 bases of the junction left unmatched. Germline CDR1 and CDR2: DFQATT and SNEGSKA (reference sequence). The CDR3 consists of 15 residues. The CDR3 DNA reads TGCAGTGCTAGAGAGTCGGTTCGGGGGGGGTTCGAGCAGTACTTC. Translating it yields CSARESVRGGFEQYF.

As concerns this clonotype: It may be a read error: a sequence one base away is much more abundant. This chain joins TRBV24-1 and TRBJ2-7; D is possibly TRBD1 or TRBD2 (5 bases each). The germline V gene has CDR1 KGHDR and CDR2 SFDVKD. The CDR3 covers 13 residues. CDR3 residues: CATSDPGAYELYF. The CDR3 DNA sequence: TGTGCCACCAGTGACCCCGGGGCCTACGAGCTGTACTTC.